The entry below gives a single T cell receptor beta chain sequence along with its context. What it binds is unknown. Germline V gives CDR1 SGHRS, CDR2 YFSETQ. The germline V and J ends were trimmed by 2 bases and 7 bases, with 12 bases remaining between them. The length of the CDR3 is 13 residues. These data come from a study of blood T cells in healthy people across ages. The authors ran a second PCR of about 6 to 11 cycles using a sample-barcoded 5' primer and a J-beta primer mix. Every cDNA molecule carried a tag from a template-switch adaptor bearing 12 random nucleotides. TCRdb ran MiXCR on the 5' RACE reads and lists one entry per CDR3 protein. The data show around 1,500,000 distinct CDR3 sequences, about 30% seen once. Each donor had roughly 10 milliliters of peripheral blood drawn. Study-level points and caveats: Conclusively comparing naive with antigen-experienced cells was impossible with unsorted PBMCs. A roughly linear age-dependent decrease characterized TCR beta diversity per million T cells.

The receptor comes from a young woman in good health. The rearrangement uses TRBV5-1 and TRBJ1-2; D possibly corresponds to TRBD1 (6 bases). The sequenced sample was blood. The DNA of the CDR3 is TGCGCCAGCAGCTTCGGACAGTCCGGTGGCTACACCTTC. Protein product: CASSFGQSGGYTF.